This TCR beta chain was retrieved from a study of beta chain features in type 1 diabetes. Overall study findings and caveats: Across all four CD4+ subsets, people with type 1 diabetes showed modestly shorter TCRB CDR3s. In the patient group, naive, central memory and Treg TCRB repertoires seemed more alike than in the healthy donor group.

The germline gives CDR1 SGHAT, CDR2 FQNNGV. The CDR3 has 13 residues. Trimming shortened V by 1 base and J by 5 bases, and 6 bases separated the two germline ends. Stem cell-like memory, regulatory, central memory and naive CD4+ cells were sorted via CD45RO/CCR7/CD25/CD127/CD95/CD27. This clone was detected only a few times. Antigen unknown. The investigators reverse transcribed all of the isolated RNA, so they sequenced expressed TCRB transcripts. TCRdb's table, derived via immunoSEQ multiplex PCR, lists solely in-frame clones and lacks some. The table records a few hundred thousand clones, around 10% of them present only once.

The origin of this receptor is a man aged 25 to 40 with type 1 diabetes. The chain carries TRBV11-2 and TRBJ1-5, with D hard to call. Input material: central memory CD4+ T cells from blood. CDR3 loop: CASSLGTYQPQHF. For the CDR3, the DNA is TGTGCCAGCAGCTTAGGGACCTATCAGCCCCAGCATTTT.